This T cell receptor beta chain stems from a study of vaccination effects on CD4 cells after COVID-19. Overall study results and limits: Pronounced clonal contraction occurred in clones induced by infection and by vaccine late after vaccination.

Libraries were prepared by immunoSEQ multiplex PCR; TCRdb keeps only in-frame clonotypes and omits some of them. The sample contains around 49,000 clones, around 72% of which appear only once. The ViraFEST assay expanded antigen-specific CD4+ T cells with viral peptide pools before sequencing. Culturing for 10 to 11 days preceded CD4+ T cell isolation. Confirmation by PCR established that the person had SARS-CoV-2 infection between March and December 2020. Worth noting for this clone: The antigen is unknown.

The germline V gene encodes CDR1 SGHDT and CDR2 YYEEEE. The CDR3 length is 15 residues. Trimming removed 3 bases from V and 0 bases from J, with 13 bases in between. The chain couples TRBV5-6 to TRBJ2-7; no clear D. The clonotype comes from a human donor who had a prior SARS-CoV-2 infection. This specimen was CD4+ T cells from PBMCs cultured with a peptide pool, taken before COVID-19 vaccination. CDR3 bases: TGTGCCAGCAGCTCTACGACGATGGACTCCTACGAGCAGTACTTC. Encoded protein: CASSSTTMDSYEQYF.